This section outlines one T cell receptor (beta chain) sequence together with its context. Its antigen is unknown. This sample was included in a study of graft-versus-host responses after intestinal transplantation. The wider study: All recipients were transplanted with multivisceral, liver-intestinal, or isolated intestinal grafts. General study results and limits: Across patients carrying graft-donor T cell macrochimerism, allografts held high graft-versus-host to host-versus-graft clonal ratios.

The V and J ends lost 6 bases and 0 bases, in that order; junction bases with no gene match: 3. CDR1 is LNHDA, CDR2 SQIVND, per germline (reference sequence). This CDR3 has 15 amino acids. Generated by immunoSEQ multiplex PCR, the TCRdb table keeps only in-frame clones and is missing some. The sample comprises 80,000 to 95,000 clones, about 92% of which are singletons, and about 2% rests with the top ten. This chain uses TRBV19 with TRBJ1-5, with TRBD1 matching over 9 bases. The specimen comprised unstimulated CD8+ T cells sorted from spleen or lymph node cells, sampled before intestinal transplant. The source of this sequence is a human donor who received an intestinal transplant. The CDR3 nucleotides read TGTGCCAGTAGCGGGACAGGGTATAGCAATCAGCCCCAGCATTTT. Translated: CASSGTGYSNQPQHF.